Listed below are T cell receptor beta chains from one sample, sequenced in a study of CD8+ T cells in alopecia areata. Generated by immunoSEQ multiplex PCR, the TCRdb table keeps only in-frame clones and is missing some. The sample carries around 210,000 clones, 55% to 70% recorded once. Material: CD4+ T cells sorted from blood, obtained at week 4, from a patient treated with tofacitinib. The receptors stem from a human donor with alopecia areata. Each CDR3 is given with its conserved first and last residue. A D gene is named only where the DNA matches it firmly. Only part of the rows carry a size: once, few, many, or a class if the clone is expanded.

>TRBV7-9|TRBD1|-|TRBJ1-6
CASSWTGDGSPLHF
TGTGCCAGCAGCTGGACAGGGGATGGCTCACCCCTCCACTTT
>TRBV6-4|-|-|TRBJ2-5
CASSAGPGETQYF
TGTGCCAGCAGTGCGGGGCCGGGGGAGACCCAGTACTTC
>TRBV5-4|-|-|TRBJ2-7
CASSSLGDEQYF
TGTGCCAGCAGCTCCTTAGGGGACGAGCAGTACTTC
>TRBV29-1|TRBD1|-|TRBJ1-2
CSATSGTGVVGYTF
TGCAGCGCCACCTCCGGGACAGGTGTCGTGGGCTACACCTTC
>TRBV6-5|-|few|TRBJ1-1
CASSAVNYMNTEAFF
TGTGCCAGCAGCGCCGTAAACTACATGAACACTGAAGCTTTCTTT
>TRBV7-2|-|-|TRBJ2-5
CASSKQGGEKTQYF
TGTGCCAGCAGCAAGCAGGGGGGAGAGAAGACCCAGTACTTC
>TRBV15|TRBD2|-|TRBJ2-7
CATSPRGSGGLYEQYF
TGTGCCACCAGCCCGAGAGGCAGCGGGGGGCTCTACGAGCAGTACTTC
>TRBV27|-|-|TRBJ2-7
CASSLSFRFPQYF
TGTGCCAGCAGTTTAAGTTTCCGATTTCCCCAGTACTTC
>TRBV29-1|-|-|TRBJ1-1
CSVEAGGHANTEAFF
TGCAGCGTTGAAGCGGGAGGGCACGCGAACACTGAAGCTTTCTTT
>TRBV10-3|-|-|TRBJ2-1
CASSYRYEQFF
TGTGCCAGCAGTTACCGCTATGAGCAGTTCTTC
>TRBV7-9|-|-|TRBJ1-1
CASSTTVITEAFF
TGTGCCAGCAGCACGACAGTTATCACTGAAGCTTTCTTT
>TRBV27|-|-|TRBJ2-6
CASRGLVSGANVLTF
TGTGCCAGCAGGGGGTTGGTCTCTGGGGCCAACGTCCTGACTTTC
>TRBV5-1|TRBD1|-|TRBJ2-7
CASSLGDRGPYEQYF
TGCGCCAGCAGCTTAGGGGACAGGGGCCCTTACGAGCAGTACTTC
>TRBV29-1|-|-|TRBJ1-3
CSVIVGATIYF
TGCAGCGTCATAGTGGGGGCCACCATATATTTT
>TRBV4-1|-|-|TRBJ1-2
CASSQGTGLRNHGYTF
TGCGCCAGCAGCCAGGGGACGGGACTCCGAAACCATGGCTACACCTTC
>TRBV10-3|-|-|TRBJ1-1
CAISAKGNTEAFF
TGTGCCATCAGTGCGAAGGGGAACACTGAAGCTTTCTTT
>TRBV19|TRBD1|-|TRBJ2-7
CASSRTGGRDYEQYF
TGTGCCAGTAGCAGAACAGGGGGCAGGGACTACGAGCAGTACTTC
>TRBV18|TRBD1|-|TRBJ2-2
CASSPTTGLGELFF
TGTGCCAGCTCACCAACGACAGGGCTCGGGGAGCTGTTTTTT
>TRBV29-1|TRBD1|-|TRBJ2-5
CSAQPGQQETQYF
TGCAGCGCACAACCGGGACAGCAAGAGACCCAGTACTTC
>TRBV29-1|TRBD1|-|TRBJ1-2
CSVRDRVTYGYTF
TGCAGCGTTCGGGACAGGGTAACCTATGGCTACACCTTC
>TRBV6-6|-|-|TRBJ1-1
CASSKRRNTEAFF
TGTGCCAGCAGTAAAAGGAGGAACACTGAAGCTTTCTTT
>TRBV7-2|TRBD1|-|TRBJ2-7
CASSSGDSGLSYEQYF
TGTGCCAGCAGCTCCGGGGACAGTGGCCTCTCCTACGAGCAGTACTTC
>TRBV15|-|-|TRBJ1-1
CATSRAGGRAEAFF
TGTGCCACCAGCAGAGCCGGGGGGAGGGCTGAAGCTTTCTTT
>TRBV19|-|-|TRBJ2-4
CASRRGHIQYF
TGTGCCAGTAGGAGGGGTCACATTCAGTACTTC
>TRBV18|TRBD1|-|TRBJ2-2
CASSPGTANTGELFF
TGTGCCAGCTCACCAGGGACAGCGAACACCGGGGAGCTGTTTTTT
>TRBV6-1|-|once|TRBJ1-2
CASREGPGRGYTF
TGTGCCAGCAGGGAGGGGCCGGGACGAGGCTACACCTTC
>TRBV30|TRBD1|-|TRBJ2-4
CAWSEGATKNIQYF
TGTGCCTGGAGTGAGGGGGCTACCAAAAACATTCAGTACTTC
>TRBV5-1|-|-|TRBJ2-1
CASSLFSTNVGNEQFF
TGCGCCAGCAGCTTGTTCTCGACCAACGTCGGGAATGAGCAGTTCTTC
>TRBV6-5|TRBD1|-|TRBJ2-7
CASSSQGASSYEQYF
TGTGCCAGCAGCTCACAGGGGGCGTCGTCCTACGAGCAGTACTTC
>TRBV18|-|-|TRBJ2-3
CASSPPSTEQDTQYF
TGTGCCAGCTCACCACCATCAACGGAGCAGGATACGCAGTATTTT
>TRBV7-8|-|-|TRBJ2-2
CASSLVIGAATGELFF
TGTGCCAGCAGCTTAGTTATCGGTGCGGCCACCGGGGAGCTGTTTTTT
>TRBV7-9|TRBD1|-|TRBJ1-1
CASSRQGANTEAFF
TGTGCCAGCAGCCGACAGGGTGCGAACACTGAAGCTTTCTTT
>TRBV5-1|TRBD1|-|TRBJ2-7
CASSLDLGQPYEQYF
TGCGCCAGCAGCTTGGATCTGGGACAGCCCTACGAGCAGTACTTC
>TRBV25-1|-|few|TRBJ1-5
CASSEPQGNQPQHF
TGTGCCAGCAGTGAACCCCAGGGCAATCAGCCCCAGCATTTT
>TRBV5-6|-|few|TRBJ2-1
CASSSYNEQFF
TGTGCCAGCAGCTCGTACAATGAGCAGTTCTTC
>TRBV11-2|-|once|TRBJ1-6
CASSLLNSPLHF
TGTGCCAGCAGCCTTCTAAATTCACCCCTCCACTTT
>TRBV29-1|-|few|TRBJ1-2
CSVFSSLNYGYTF
TGCAGCGTTTTTAGCAGCTTAAACTATGGCTACACCTTC
>TRBV9|TRBD2|-|TRBJ2-3
CASSPTGGGLDTQYF
TGTGCCAGCAGCCCTACTGGCGGGGGGTTAGATACGCAGTATTTT
>TRBV5-6|-|-|TRBJ2-2
CASSFSTGELFF
TGTGCCAGCAGCTTCTCGACCGGGGAGCTGTTTTTT
>TRBV9|-|once|TRBJ2-3
CASSVGPAWSQSTDTQYF
TGTGCCAGCAGCGTAGGTCCGGCGTGGAGTCAGAGCACAGATACGCAGTATTTT
>TRBV19|-|-|TRBJ1-2
CASSIARELTYGYTF
TGTGCCAGTAGTATAGCAAGGGAACTAACCTATGGCTACACCTTC
>TRBV6-1|TRBD2|-|TRBJ2-3
CASSLAGVTDTQYF
TGTGCCAGTTCACTAGCGGGGGTCACAGATACGCAGTATTTT
>TRBV27|TRBD1|-|TRBJ1-2
CASSLGTGGVYGYTF
TGTGCCAGCAGCCTGGGGACAGGGGGCGTCTATGGCTACACCTTC
>TRBV7-2|-|once|TRBJ2-3
CASSRLGGPDTQYF
TGTGCCAGCAGCCGACTGGGGGGGCCAGATACGCAGTATTTT
>TRBV6-5|-|-|TRBJ1-2
CASSARVGDGYTF
TGTGCCAGCAGTGCCCGAGTGGGGGATGGCTACACCTTC
>TRBV21-1|-|few|TRBJ2-2
CARNGAFGAGELFF
TGTGCCAGGAACGGAGCCTTCGGGGCCGGGGAGCTGTTTTTT
>TRBV19|TRBD1|few|TRBJ1-2
CASRRDSSYGYTF
TGTGCCAGTAGGAGGGACAGTTCCTATGGCTACACCTTC
>TRBV5-1|-|-|TRBJ1-4
CASSLARRGEKLFF
TGCGCCAGCAGCTTGGCCCGCAGGGGTGAAAAACTGTTTTTT
>TRBV4-2|-|-|TRBJ1-1
CASSQDEGTEAFF
TGTGCCAGCAGCCAAGATGAAGGCACTGAAGCTTTCTTT
>TRBV18|-|-|TRBJ2-5
CASSPPGQETQYF
TGTGCCAGCTCACCACCGGGGCAAGAGACCCAGTACTTC
>TRBV5-6|TRBD2|once|TRBJ2-7
CASSLEASGGPSSYEQYF
TGTGCCAGCAGCCTGGAGGCTAGCGGGGGGCCGAGCTCCTACGAGCAGTACTTC
>TRBV7-9|-|-|TRBJ1-1
CASSPGPLEAFF
TGTGCCAGCAGCCCCGGGCCGCTCGAAGCTTTCTTT
>TRBV10-3|-|-|TRBJ1-5
CAIKDIGNQPQHF
TGTGCCATCAAGGACATTGGCAATCAGCCCCAGCATTTT
>TRBV30|-|few|TRBJ1-6
CAWSSPRNSPLHF
TGTGCCTGGAGTTCCCCGAGGAATTCACCCCTCCACTTT
>TRBV2|-|-|TRBJ2-5
CASSLEAQETQYF
TGTGCCAGCAGTCTGGAGGCCCAAGAGACCCAGTACTTC
>TRBV2|-|few|TRBJ2-7
CASSQTYEQYF
TGTGCCAGCAGCCAGACCTACGAGCAGTACTTC
>TRBV27|TRBD2|few|TRBJ2-1
CASSSRGGPNNEQFF
TGTGCCAGCAGTTCGCGGGGGGGCCCAAACAATGAGCAGTTCTTC
>TRBV7-2|-|-|TRBJ1-5
CASSSTGGGSQPQHF
TGTGCCAGCAGCTCCACTGGTGGAGGGAGTCAGCCCCAGCATTTT